Below, 2 T cell receptor beta chains from the same sample are listed, as sequenced in a study of control samples from healthy donors and cancer patients. The method was immunoSEQ multiplex PCR; TCRdb's version includes in-frame clones alone and lacks a portion of them. This sample yields approximately 90,000 clones, of which roughly 93% are seen a single time; about 1.5% belongs to the top ten. The sequenced sample was blood. Source of these receptors: a woman aged 30 to 39 in good health.

The chain is built from TRBV7-2 and TRBJ2-3, with D tentatively TRBD1 or TRBD2 (6 bases each). The length of the CDR3 is 13 residues. Germline V CDR1 and CDR2: SGHTA, FQGNSA. V shed 3 bases and J shed 6 bases, with 10 bases lying between them. The CDR3 nucleotides read TGTGCCAGCAGCTTTAGGGGGGAGGATACGCAGTATTTT. Translated, it gives CASSFRGEDTQYF.

The chain combines TRBV9 with TRBJ1-3; the D is unclear. CDR3 length: 13 residues. Germline V gene sequence: CDR1 SGDLS, CDR2 YYNGEE. Trimming shortened V by 1 base and J by 2 bases, and 4 bases separated the two germline ends. In nucleotides, the CDR3 is TGTGCCAGCAGCGTACAAGCTGGAAACACCATATATTTT. It translates to CASSVQAGNTIYF.